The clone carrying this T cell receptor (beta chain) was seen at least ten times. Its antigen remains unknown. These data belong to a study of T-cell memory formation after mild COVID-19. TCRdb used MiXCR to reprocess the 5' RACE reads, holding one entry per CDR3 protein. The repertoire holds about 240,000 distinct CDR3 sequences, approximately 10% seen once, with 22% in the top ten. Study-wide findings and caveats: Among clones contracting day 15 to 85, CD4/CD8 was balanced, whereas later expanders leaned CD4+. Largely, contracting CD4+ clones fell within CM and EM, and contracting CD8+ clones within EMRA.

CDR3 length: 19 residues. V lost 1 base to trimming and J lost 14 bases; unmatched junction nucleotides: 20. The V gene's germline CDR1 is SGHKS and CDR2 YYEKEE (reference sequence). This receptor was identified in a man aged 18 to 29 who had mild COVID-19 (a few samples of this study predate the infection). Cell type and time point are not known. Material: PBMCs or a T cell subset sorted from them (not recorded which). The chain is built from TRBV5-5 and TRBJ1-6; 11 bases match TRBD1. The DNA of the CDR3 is TGTGCCAGCAGCTTGCGGACCCCCGGGACAGGGGGACCGGGTGTGTCCCTCCACTTT. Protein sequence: CASSLRTPGTGGPGVSLHF.